A single sample gave rise to the 25 T cell receptor beta chains below, sequenced in a study of blood T cell repertoires in COVID-19 (dated by TCRdb to the early 2020s). To prepare the library, the immunoSEQ multiplex PCR assay was applied. The source is immuneACCESS, and TCRdb retained only in-frame sequences with V and J called. Part of the clones is not carried over; for the studies checked, unresolved V genes explain less than half of this, and the remainder is unexplained. The sample table lists around 300,000 clones, 85% to 90% of them with a count of one. 4% of the sample is held by the ten biggest clonotypes. The sample was peripheral blood. The receptor source for this set is a woman between 50 and 59 years old with active or convalescent COVID-19.

In its sample, this clone was seen once. The V and J genes are TRBV10-1 and TRBJ1-5; no reliable D call. Germline values: CDR1 WNHNN, CDR2 SYGVQD (reference sequence). Deletions cut 0 bases from V and 7 bases from J, with 10 bases between. The CDR3 has 14 residues. CDR3 sequence: CASSESRSVQPQHF. As DNA, the CDR3 is TGCGCCAGCAGTGAGTCCCGGAGTGTCCAGCCCCAGCATTTT.

The rearrangement links TRBV18 to TRBJ1-1; TRBD1 is a possible D gene (6 bases). The germline V gene encodes CDR1 KGHSH and CDR2 LQKENI. This CDR3 is built from 14 residues. Trimming cost V 2 bases and J 5 bases, with 12 bases left between them. The CDR3 bases are TGTGCCAGCTCACCAAATGAAGGGGGTACTGAAGCTTTCTTT. It is translated as CASSPNEGGTEAFF.

This clone is medium-sized by share. The chain carries TRBV12-5 and TRBJ1-6; no firm D call. CDR3 length: 13 residues. From germline, CDR1 is LGHNT and CDR2 FRNRAP. V was pared by 0 bases and J by 9 bases, with 6 bases between. The CDR3 region has the DNA TGTGCTAGTGGTTTGGTAGATAGTTCACCCCTCCACTTT. Protein sequence: CASGLVDSSPLHF. Full variable domain (outside the CDR3, taken from reference TRBV12-5 and TRBJ1-6): DARVTQTPRHKVTEMGQEVTMRCQPILGHNTVFWYRQTMMQGLELLAYFRNRAPLDDSGMPKDRFSAEMPDATLATLKIQPSEPRDSAVYFCASGLVDSSPLHFGNGTRLTVT.

This clone has just a few counts. Other DNA sequences in the same sample also yield this CDR3. The chain couples TRBV10-3 to TRBJ2-3; D possibly corresponds to TRBD2 (7 bases). Germline-derived CDR1 and CDR2 are ENHRY and SYGVKD. The V end lost 0 bases, the J end lost 2 bases, and 12 bases lay between the germline ends. There are 16 residues in the CDR3. The CDR3: CAISESGGGSTDTQYF. CDR3 coding DNA: TGTGCCATCAGTGAGTCGGGGGGGGGCTCCACAGATACGCAGTATTTT.

The genes are TRBV15 and TRBJ2-1; D not resolved. CDR1 and CDR2 from the germline V gene are LNHNV and YYDKDF (reference sequence). Deletions cut 3 bases from V and 4 bases from J, with 7 bases between. The CDR3 is 13 amino acids. Here the CDR3 DNA reads TGTGCCACCAGCAGCCTCCGGTACAATGAGCAGTTCTTC. This codes for CATSSLRYNEQFF. Together with reference TRBV15 and TRBJ2-1, the CDR3 gives the full variable domain: DAMVIQNPRYQVTQFGKPVTLSCSQTLNHNVMYWYQQKSSQAPKLLFHYYDKDFNNEADTPDNFQSRRPNTSFCFLDIRSPGLGDTAMYLCATSSLRYNEQFFGPGTRLTVL.

The V call is TRBV19, the J call TRBJ1-2; TRBD1 aligns across 7 bases. The V segment lost 5 bases and the J segment 3 bases; nucleotides outside the gene matches: 18. This CDR3 is 18 amino acids long. The germline V gene has CDR1 LNHDA and CDR2 SQIVND (reference sequence). The CDR3 loop is CASSLRTGLTAVDYGYTF. CDR3 nucleotide sequence: TGTGCCAGTAGTCTAAGGACAGGCCTGACGGCAGTGGACTATGGCTACACCTTC.

A remark on this clone: One end of the junction fails to match germline, which may point to a read error. The V and J genes are TRBV5-1 and TRBJ2-7; D is undetermined. The germline CDR1 and CDR2 sequences are SGHRS and YFSETQ. The CDR3 is made up of 13 amino acids. The CDR3 reads CASSEYPAYEQYF. As DNA, the CDR3 is TGTGCCAGCAGCGAGTACCCTGCCTACGAGCAGTACTTC. Looking up the rest from reference TRBV5-1 and TRBJ2-7 gives the full variable domain: KAGVTQTPRYLIKTRGQQVTLSCSPISGHRSVSWYQQTPGQGLQFLFEYFSETQRNKGNFPGRFSGRQFSNSRSEMNVSTLELGDSALYLCASSEYPAYEQYFGPGTRLTVT.

V and J are TRBV19 and TRBJ2-3; D perhaps matches TRBD2 (5 bases). In germline, CDR1 is LNHDA, CDR2 SQIVND (reference sequence). This CDR3 comprises 13 residues. The V and J ends lost 4 bases and 4 bases respectively, with 9 bases between them. The CDR3 protein is CASSSGWADTQYF. The CDR3 nucleotides read TGTGCCAGTAGTAGCGGGTGGGCAGATACGCAGTATTTT.

The table lists this clone with a few counts. The gene calls are TRBV29-1 and TRBJ2-2, with D perhaps matching TRBD1 (5 bases). The CDR3 totals 12 residues. The germline V and J ends were trimmed by 5 bases and 5 bases, with 9 bases remaining between them. CDR1 SQVTM and CDR2 ANQGSEA come from the germline V gene. CDR3 in DNA: TGCAGCGTTATTGGACAAACCGGGGAGCTGTTTTTT. As protein: CSVIGQTGELFF.

The chain combines TRBV6-1 with TRBJ1-5; 8 positions match TRBD1. Germline trimming cut 3 bases from V and 4 bases from J; bases unmatched to any gene: 8. The V gene's germline CDR1 is MNHNS and CDR2 SASEGT. The length of the CDR3 is 16 residues. CDR3 sequence (DNA): TGTGCCAGCAGTGAGACCGGGACAGGCGTTAATCAGCCCCAGCATTTT. Translated, it gives CASSETGTGVNQPQHF.

V gene TRBV9 combines with J gene TRBJ2-7; 7 nucleotides match TRBD2. Per germline, CDR1 SGDLS and CDR2 YYNGEE. V was clipped by 4 bases and J by 3 bases; unmatched bases: 16. The CDR3 contains 17 residues. The CDR3: CASSPSGLRAGNYEQYF. DNA for the CDR3: TGTGCCAGCAGCCCCAGCGGGTTGCGAGCGGGAAACTACGAGCAGTACTTC.

The gene calls are TRBV2 and TRBJ2-3; 8 nucleotides align to TRBD2. The CDR3 totals 15 residues. With V trimmed by 4 bases and J by 5 bases, 8 bases remained unmatched. Germline V gene lookup returns CDR1 SNHLY and CDR2 FYNNEI. CDR3 in amino acids: CASSGAGTRRDTQYF. The DNA of the CDR3 is TGTGCCAGCAGTGGTGCGGGGACTAGACGAGATACGCAGTATTTT.

The J gene is TRBJ2-7, the V gene TRBV29-1; D is unclear. V was pared by 4 bases and J by 0 bases, with 10 bases between. Germline CDR1 and CDR2: SQVTM and ANQGSEA. This CDR3 has 13 residues. CDR3 sequence reads: CSVGTPPSYEQYF. CDR3 in DNA: TGCAGCGTTGGTACACCTCCCTCCTACGAGCAGTACTTC.

This chain uses TRBV27 with TRBJ2-7, with 12 bases aligning to TRBD2. CDR1 is MNHEY, CDR2 SMNVEV, per germline (reference sequence). V shed 6 bases and J 7 bases; nucleotides not matched to a gene: 7. CDR3 size: 14 residues. CDR3 sequence: CASSGLAGLVEQYF. CDR3 in DNA: TGTGCCAGCAGCGGACTAGCGGGGCTTGTGGAGCAGTACTTC.

The rearrangement joins TRBV4-1 to TRBJ1-2; no definite D call. The V end lost 1 base, the J end lost 7 bases, and 25 bases lay between the germline ends. CDR3 length equals 18 residues. CDR1 MGHRA and CDR2 YSYEKL come from the germline V gene. The CDR3 loop is CASSQGAIRREGFFGYTF. DNA of the CDR3: TGCGCCAGCAGCCAAGGAGCTATTCGGAGGGAAGGGTTCTTTGGCTACACCTTC.

J is TRBJ1-6 and V is TRBV10-3; perhaps TRBD1 as D (5 bases). The germline gives CDR1 ENHRY, CDR2 SYGVKD. The length of the CDR3 is 15 residues. Between the trimmed V and J ends, which lost 3 bases and 7 bases, there was a span of 13 bases. Here the CDR3 DNA reads TGTGCCATCAGTGACCCGACAGTCTTGAATTCACCCCTCCACTTT. Its protein product is CAISDPTVLNSPLHF.

This sequence joins TRBV27 and TRBJ2-3; D is unclear. The germline V gene has CDR1 MNHEY and CDR2 SMNVEV (reference sequence). The CDR3 extends over 15 amino acids. V was shortened by 8 bases and J by 2 bases, with 17 bases between the two germline ends. CDR3 residues: CASQSAGGYTDTQYF. The CDR3 DNA is TGTGCCAGCCAATCCGCAGGTGGTTACACAGATACGCAGTATTTT.

The V call is TRBV6-2 or TRBV6-3, the J call TRBJ2-7, with 7 bases matching TRBD2. The CDR3 runs 14 residues. Germline CDR1 is MNHEY and CDR2 is SVGEGT. The V gene end was trimmed by 2 bases and the J gene end by 2 bases; junction bases not matched to a gene: 3. CDR3: CASSYGAGAYEQYF. The CDR3 DNA reads TGTGCCAGCAGTTACGGGGCGGGGGCCTACGAGCAGTACTTC.

This rearrangement joins TRBV3-1 (or the pseudogene TRBV3-2) to TRBJ1-1; 7 bases align to TRBD1. The CDR3 runs to 14 residues. Germline V CDR1 and CDR2: LGHDT, YNNKEL (reference sequence). With V trimmed by 4 bases and J by 6 bases, 8 bases remained unmatched. CDR3 protein: CASSRQGTRAEAFF. The CDR3 region has the DNA TGTGCCAGCAGCCGACAGGGAACTAGGGCTGAAGCTTTCTTT.

The CDR3 DNA sequence: TGTGCCAGCAGCTTACACGGGAATGAGCAGTTCTTC. It codes for CASSLHGNEQFF. The chain is built from TRBV7-2 and TRBJ2-1; D remains ambiguous. V gave up 2 bases and J gave up 7 bases, with 6 bases separating them. The CDR3 covers 12 residues. The germline CDR1 and CDR2 sequences are SGHTA and FQGNSA.

The DNA for the CDR3 is TGTGCCAGCAGTGAAATATGGGGCGCGGATACGCAGTATTTT. Protein: CASSEIWGADTQYF. The V gene is TRBV2, the J gene TRBJ2-3; D perhaps matches TRBD1 (5 bases). V dropped 2 bases and J dropped 6 bases, with 12 bases sitting between them. This CDR3 is 14 amino acids long. The V gene's germline CDR1 is SNHLY and CDR2 FYNNEI.

This chain joins TRBV18 and TRBJ2-6, with a tentative D call TRBD2 (5 bases). Trimming took 6 bases from V and 3 from J, leaving 18 bases between them. Germline V CDR1 and CDR2: KGHSH, LQKENI. This CDR3 comprises 17 residues. Written as DNA, the CDR3 is TGTGCCAGCTCCCAAGCGGTCTACGGTTATGGGGCCAACGTCCTGACTTTC. It specifies CASSQAVYGYGANVLTF.

The chain joins TRBV19 to TRBJ1-5; D is possibly TRBD1 (6 bases). The CDR3 has 16 residues. V was cut by 5 bases and J by 4 bases, with 18 bases left in between. Germline V gives CDR1 LNHDA, CDR2 SQIVND (reference sequence). The CDR3 coding sequence is TGTGCCAGTAGTCTACGAAGGGACATAATAAATCAGCCCCAGCATTTT. It encodes CASSLRRDIINQPQHF.

The genes are TRBV19 and TRBJ1-5, with unresolved D. The CDR3 sequence is 11 residues long. Trimming stripped 8 bases from V and 9 bases from J, with 11 bases between. Per germline, CDR1 LNHDA and CDR2 SQIVND (reference sequence). CDR3 DNA sequence: TGTGCCAGTGGAGGCAAGGGGCCCCAGCATTTT. Its protein is CASGGKGPQHF.

This clone has just one count. V gene TRBV4-3 combines with J gene TRBJ1-2, with 7 bases matching TRBD1. V dropped 0 bases and J dropped 6; count of bases not matched to a gene: 4. The CDR3 is 14 amino acids. Germline V CDR1 and CDR2: LGHNA, YSLEER. This CDR3 reads CASSQEADRDGYTF. CDR3 nucleotides: TGCGCCAGCAGCCAAGAGGCCGACAGGGATGGCTACACCTTC.